The entry below describes one T cell receptor beta chain. Participant ages covered 18 to 89 years across about two dozen US areas. Trimming removed 3 bases at V and 6 bases at J, with 14 bases between. This CDR3 is 15 amino acids long. From germline, CDR1 is SEHNR and CDR2 FQNEAQ (reference sequence). These data originate in a study of blood T cell repertoires in COVID-19. About the study: Italy, Spain and the United States were the sources of the convalescent and acute COVID-19 samples.

Only in-frame clones appear in the TCRdb table, and some are missing; sequencing was by immunoSEQ multiplex PCR. The data contain around 300,000 clones, approximately 89% of them singletons. The source of this sequence is an older woman who had recovered from COVID-19. This chain joins TRBV7-9 and TRBJ2-2, with no clear D. Material for sequencing was PBMCs or T cells enriched from blood (not recorded which). The CDR3 region is CASSFEYWASGELFF. The CDR3 DNA follows: TGTGCCAGCAGCTTTGAGTACTGGGCCTCCGGGGAGCTGTTTTTT.